The 29 T cell receptor beta chains below come from one sample, sequenced in a study of vaccination effects on CD4 cells after COVID-19. Before any sequencing was done, the ViraFEST assay used viral peptide pools to expand antigen-specific CD4+ T cells. The culture ran for roughly 10 days before CD4+ T cells were isolated. Between March and December 2020, the person had a SARS-CoV-2 infection that PCR confirmed. Assay: immunoSEQ multiplex PCR; the TCRdb copy retains only in-frame clones and omits some. This sample has nearly 45,000 clones, with 65% to 70% found just once. What these receptors recognize is not known. Sequences were derived from CD4+ T cells from PBMCs cultured with a peptide pool, sampled before COVID-19 vaccination. Receptors were obtained from a human donor who had a prior SARS-CoV-2 infection.

This clone turned up a few times. The rearrangement links TRBV5-4 to TRBJ1-1, with unresolved D. The CDR3 covers 14 residues. The ends were cut back, 4 bases at V and 4 bases at J, with 14 bases in the middle. From germline, CDR1 is SGHNT and CDR2 YYREEE (reference sequence). The CDR3, as DNA: TGTGCCAGCAGCGACAACCCCGGGCGCACTGAAGCTTTCTTT. It yields the protein CASSDNPGRTEAFF. Full variable domain (missing parts from reference TRBV5-4 and TRBJ1-1): ETGVTQSPTHLIKTRGQQVTLRCSSQSGHNTVSWYQQALGQGPQFIFQYYREEENGRGNFPPRFSGLQFPNYSSELNVNALELDDSALYLCASSDNPGRTEAFFGQGTRLTVV.

This clone has a handful of counts. In DNA, the CDR3 is TGTGCCAGCAGACGAAATGACCCGAACACCGGGGAGCTGTTTTTT. It encodes CASRRNDPNTGELFF. The rearrangement uses TRBV5-4 and TRBJ2-2; no definite D call. Germline V gene lookup returns CDR1 SGHNT and CDR2 YYREEE (reference sequence). The CDR3 contains 15 residues. The ends were cut back, 5 bases at V and 0 bases at J, with 11 bases in the middle.

This chain connects TRBV15 to TRBJ2-2; either TRBD1 or TRBD2 may supply D (6 bases each). This CDR3 is built from 16 residues. Germline CDR1 reads LNHNV; CDR2 reads YYDKDF (reference sequence). Trimming shortened V by 6 bases and J by 0 bases, and 14 bases separated the two germline ends. The DNA for the CDR3 is TGTGCCACCAGTTCGCCGGAGGGGGCGAACACCGGGGAGCTGTTTTTT. It translates to CATSSPEGANTGELFF. The full variable domain, completed using reference TRBV15 and TRBJ2-2, is DAMVIQNPRYQVTQFGKPVTLSCSQTLNHNVMYWYQQKSSQAPKLLFHYYDKDFNNEADTPDNFQSRRPNTSFCFLDIRSPGLGDTAMYLCATSSPEGANTGELFFGEGSRLTVL.

The genes are TRBV7-8 and TRBJ1-1, with 8 positions matching TRBD1. Unmatched junction bases numbered 6, after V lost 5 bases and J lost 4 bases. CDR1 and CDR2 (germline): SGHVS, FQNEAQ. The CDR3 extends over 14 amino acids. The CDR3: CASSRQGFATEAFF. DNA of the CDR3: TGTGCCAGCAGCCGACAGGGGTTTGCCACTGAAGCTTTCTTT.

The chain combines TRBV6-6 with TRBJ1-2, with TRBD1 matching over 7 bases. This CDR3 spans 15 amino acids. V shed 7 bases, J shed 7 bases, and the junction held 15 bases outside the gene matches. CDR1 is MNHNY and CDR2 is SVGAGI in the germline V gene (reference sequence). Written as DNA, the CDR3 is TGTGCCAGCATTAAAATCGAAAGGGGGCCGGTTGGCTACACCTTC. Protein: CASIKIERGPVGYTF.

The CDR3 loop is CASSRSGEETQYF. The CDR3 bases are TGCGCCAGCAGCCGCAGCGGGGAAGAGACCCAGTACTTC. The V call is TRBV5-1, the J call TRBJ2-5, with 7 positions matching TRBD2. The germline CDR1 and CDR2 sequences are SGHRS and YFSETQ. V was pared by 4 bases and J by 3 bases, with 3 bases of the junction left unmatched. CDR3 size: 13 residues.

The gene calls are TRBV28 and TRBJ1-2, with 7 bases fitting TRBD1. Germline V CDR1 and CDR2: MDHEN, SYDVKM. The CDR3 loop spans 14 amino acids. V was clipped by 3 bases and J by 13 bases; unmatched bases: 14. The CDR3 bases are TGTGCCAGCAGTTTGGCATTCAGGGGCCAGGGGGGCACCTTC. Protein sequence: CASSLAFRGQGGTF.

This clone was seen ten or more times. Here the CDR3 reads CASSAGVKTGAGTQYF. As DNA, the CDR3 is TGTGCCAGCAGCGCGGGGGTTAAGACAGGGGCGGGGACCCAGTACTTC. J is TRBJ2-5 and V is TRBV9; 8 bases are a match to TRBD1. Germline-derived CDR1 and CDR2 are SGDLS and YYNGEE. The CDR3 sequence is 16 residues long. V dropped 3 bases and J dropped 7; count of bases not matched to a gene: 14.

The rearrangement joins TRBV9 to TRBJ1-2; a weak D match, TRBD1 (5 bases). The CDR3 has 15 amino acids. Germline CDR1 and CDR2: SGDLS and YYNGEE. Trimming removed 4 bases from V and 4 bases from J, with 17 bases in between. CDR3 loop: CASSHAGGRVYGYTF. CDR3 nucleotides: TGTGCCAGCAGCCACGCGGGGGGTAGGGTCTATGGCTACACCTTC.

The rearrangement joins TRBV5-1 to TRBJ1-3, with D hard to call. CDR3 length equals 16 residues. Germline V gene sequence: CDR1 SGHRS, CDR2 YFSETQ. The V end lost 0 bases, the J end lost 4 bases, and 14 bases lay between the germline ends. CDR3 loop: CASSLAGPSRGNTIYF. The CDR3 DNA is TGCGCCAGCAGCTTGGCTGGACCATCGCGGGGAAACACCATATATTTT. Based on the CDR3 plus reference TRBV5-1 and TRBJ1-3, the full variable domain is KAGVTQTPRYLIKTRGQQVTLSCSPISGHRSVSWYQQTPGQGLQFLFEYFSETQRNKGNFPGRFSGRQFSNSRSEMNVSTLELGDSALYLCASSLAGPSRGNTIYFGEGSWLTVV.

This clone was detected only once. The chain is built from TRBV28 and TRBJ2-5, with 8 nucleotides matching TRBD2. V was pared by 4 bases and J by 4 bases, with 8 bases of the junction left unmatched. Per germline, CDR1 MDHEN and CDR2 SYDVKM. CDR3 length: 15 residues. The DNA of the CDR3 is TGTGCCAGCAGTTCCCTCGGGGGGGGAAGAGAGACCCAGTACTTC. Translation: CASSSLGGGRETQYF.

This clone was picked up a small number of times. DNA of the CDR3: TGTGCCAGCATCTTTGATAGCTCCTATAATTCACCCCTCCACTTT. Residues: CASIFDSSYNSPLHF. The chain combines TRBV2 with TRBJ1-6; D remains unclear. The germline V gene encodes CDR1 SNHLY and CDR2 FYNNEI. Between the trimmed V and J ends, which lost 7 bases and 0 bases, there was a span of 10 bases. The CDR3 covers 15 residues.

The CDR3 nucleotides are TGTGCCAGCAGATGTCGGACTCCCTACAATGAGCAGTTCTTC. The encoded protein is CASRCRTPYNEQFF. The V and J genes are TRBV21-1 and TRBJ2-1; no DNA check was done on the table's D call, TRBD2. TRBV21-1 is reported as a pseudogene. The CDR3 consists of 14 residues.

The rearrangement joins TRBV2 to TRBJ2-1; D is perhaps TRBD1 (5 bases). The CDR3 contains 15 residues. CDR1 and CDR2 from the germline V gene are SNHLY and FYNNEI. V lost 6 bases to trimming and J lost 0 bases, with 12 bases between them. The DNA for the CDR3 is TGTGCCAGCAGCAGGGAAAGGGGCTCCTACAATGAGCAGTTCTTC. Translating gives CASSRERGSYNEQFF.

This CDR3 reads CASSTAQLAGSTGELFF. The DNA of the CDR3 is TGTGCCAGTAGTACGGCCCAGCTAGCGGGATCGACCGGGGAGCTGTTTTTT. The rearrangement links TRBV19 to TRBJ2-2; 9 nucleotides match TRBD2. The CDR3 totals 17 residues. Per the germline V gene, CDR1 is LNHDA and CDR2 is SQIVND (reference sequence). Trimming at V came to 4 bases and at J to 5 bases, leaving 11 bases not matched to a gene.

This chain joins TRBV9 and TRBJ2-7, with 9 bases lining up with TRBD1. The CDR3 sequence is 13 residues long. Germline values: CDR1 SGDLS, CDR2 YYNGEE. Unmatched junction bases numbered 6, after V lost 5 bases and J lost 6 bases. CDR3 region: CASSADRGGEQYF. CDR3 nucleotide sequence: TGTGCCAGCAGTGCGGACAGGGGCGGCGAGCAGTACTTC.

The genes are TRBV3-1 (or the pseudogene TRBV3-2) and TRBJ2-1, with D perhaps matching TRBD2 (6 bases). Germline values: CDR1 LGHDT, CDR2 YNNKEL (reference sequence). The CDR3 sequence is 15 residues long. Trimming removed 5 bases at V and 5 bases at J, with 16 bases between. The DNA for the CDR3 is TGTGCCAGCAGCTTCACCGGGACTTTACACAATGAGCAGTTCTTC. It encodes CASSFTGTLHNEQFF.

The chain has TRBV12-5 and TRBJ1-2; tentative D call: TRBD1 (6 bases). The V end was cut by 3 bases, the J end by 8 bases, with 16 bases between. Germline-derived CDR1 and CDR2 are LGHNT and FRNRAP. The CDR3 has 14 amino acids. The CDR3 reads CASGFWDLTGGYTF. CDR3 nucleotide sequence: TGTGCTAGTGGTTTTTGGGACCTGACAGGCGGCTACACCTTC.

The V and J genes are TRBV11-3 and TRBJ2-3, with 7 bases matching TRBD1. The CDR3 has 13 residues. V gave up 5 bases and J gave up 11 bases; unmatched junction bases: 10. Germline lookup yields CDR1 SGHNT and CDR2 YENEEA. CDR3 loop: CASSQEGARGQYF. CDR3 nucleotide sequence: TGTGCCAGCAGCCAAGAGGGGGCCAGAGGGCAGTATTTT.

The chain recombines TRBV6-4 with TRBJ2-3; D unresolved. The CDR3 length is 13 residues. V was pared by 2 bases and J by 2 bases, with 5 bases between. Germline values: CDR1 MRHNA, CDR2 SNTAGT. The CDR3 nucleotides read TGTGCCAGCAGTGACGGAAACACAGATACGCAGTATTTT. Amino acid sequence: CASSDGNTDTQYF.

The CDR3 nucleotides read TGTGCCAGCAGGCCCGAAGGTAGGCGTACGCAGTATTTT. It encodes CASRPEGRRTQYF. This sequence joins TRBV3-1 (or the pseudogene TRBV3-2) and TRBJ2-3; no clear D. With 6 bases removed from V and 8 bases from J, the gap between germline ends came to 15 bases. This CDR3 spans 13 amino acids. Germline CDR1 and CDR2: LGHDT and YNNKEL (reference sequence).

CDR3 in DNA: TGTGCCAGTAGTCCCGGGACTAGCTGGGTGGAAGAGACCCAGTACTTC. As protein: CASSPGTSWVEETQYF. V is TRBV19 and J is TRBJ2-5, with 9 bases that match TRBD2. V trimming: 5 bases; J trimming: 3 bases; junction bases outside the gene matches: 10. Germline V gives CDR1 LNHDA, CDR2 SQIVND (reference sequence). This CDR3 is built from 16 residues.

V usage is TRBV19 and J usage is TRBJ1-6, with D perhaps TRBD1 (6 bases). CDR1 and CDR2 from the germline V gene are LNHDA and SQIVND (reference sequence). With 2 bases removed from V and 9 bases from J, the gap between germline ends came to 20 bases. The CDR3 contains 17 residues. As DNA, the CDR3 is TGTGCCAGTAGTATAATCGCGGGGGGACAATTTCGTTCACCCCTCCACTTT. Protein product: CASSIIAGGQFRSPLHF.

The V gene is TRBV6-5, the J gene TRBJ2-3; 7 bases are a match to TRBD2. CDR3 length: 15 amino acids. Per the germline V gene, CDR1 is MNHEY and CDR2 is SVGAGI. Trimming took 6 bases from V and 2 from J; bases not matched to a gene: 8. For the CDR3, the DNA is TGTGCCAGCAGACGACTAGCTTCCAACACAGATACGCAGTATTTT. Translating it yields CASRRLASNTDTQYF.

CDR3 sequence (DNA): TGTGCCAGCAGCCGCCAGACAGCGATGAACACTGAAGCTTTCTTT. Translating it yields CASSRQTAMNTEAFF. The chain is built from TRBV7-2 and TRBJ1-1; D may be TRBD1 (5 bases). Germline V lookup: CDR1 SGHTA, CDR2 FQGNSA. The CDR3 contains 15 residues. V lost 5 bases and J 0 bases, leaving 13 bases between the germline ends.

DNA of the CDR3: TGTGCCAGCTCTCGGGCGGCAGACGGCACCATATATTTT. Translating it yields CASSRAADGTIYF. The chain uses TRBV18 and TRBJ1-3; D ambiguous. Germline CDR1 reads KGHSH; CDR2 reads LQKENI. V was cut by 6 bases and J by 9 bases, with 15 bases left in between. This CDR3 spans 13 amino acids.

The V and J genes are TRBV12-3 or TRBV12-4 and TRBJ2-7, with 7 bases aligning to TRBD2. CDR3 size: 13 residues. V lost 5 bases to trimming and J lost 7 bases; unmatched junction nucleotides: 8. The CDR3 protein is CASSGWGGREQYF. The CDR3 nucleotides read TGTGCCAGCAGTGGCTGGGGGGGGAGGGAGCAGTACTTC.

The chain joins TRBV4-1 to TRBJ1-1; 7 bases match TRBD1. The ends lost 3 bases at V and 11 bases at J; junction bases unmatched: 9. The CDR3 sequence is 13 residues long. The germline V gene encodes CDR1 MGHRA and CDR2 YSYEKL. The DNA for the CDR3 is TGCGCCAGCAGCCATCCAGCAGGGGGAGGCGCTTTCTTT. Protein sequence: CASSHPAGGGAFF.

The chain employs TRBV12-5 and TRBJ2-1; TRBD2 is a possible D gene (5 bases). CDR1 and CDR2 (germline): LGHNT, FRNRAP. V was cut by 1 base and J by 8 bases, with 12 bases left in between. The CDR3 length is 14 residues. CDR3 protein: CASGLEGEADEQFF. The CDR3 nucleotides are TGTGCTAGTGGTTTGGAGGGAGAGGCCGATGAGCAGTTCTTC. Full variable domain (rest looked up from reference TRBV12-5 and TRBJ2-1): DARVTQTPRHKVTEMGQEVTMRCQPILGHNTVFWYRQTMMQGLELLAYFRNRAPLDDSGMPKDRFSAEMPDATLATLKIQPSEPRDSAVYFCASGLEGEADEQFFGPGTRLTVL.